A single T cell receptor beta chain is shown here with its context. Its antigen is not identified. This record belongs to a study of vaccination and CD4 T cells after COVID-19. Study details: Taking of post-vaccine samples occurred a median about 70 days after dose two (range 14 to 241).

Documented treatment: approximately nine-day PBMC culture with coronavirus spike peptide pools or control peptides (ViraFEST assay). ViraFEST stimulated the growth of antigen-specific T cells using peptide pools and subsequently profiled their TCRs by sequencing. Per-well cultures of around 2 million PBMCs received roughly 9.8 IU/ml IL-2 and around 10 ug/ml peptide pools. By negative selection, CD4+ T cells were isolated once culture had run for around 10 days. Cultured CD4+ T cells had their DNA profiled by the Oncomine TCR Beta short-read assay. One entry per CDR3 protein results from TCRdb running MiXCR on the PCR reads. The sample has 15,000 or so distinct CDR3 sequences, roughly 32% seen once. Trimming took off 5 bases at V and 10 bases at J, with 14 bases between the two ends. This CDR3 is built from 12 residues. Germline V CDR1 and CDR2: SEHNR, FQNEAQ (reference sequence).

The TCR originated in a human donor with COVID-19. The J gene is TRBJ1-1, the V gene TRBV7-9; D is uncertain. The material sequenced was cultured CD4+ T cells from blood. CDR3 amino acids: CASSPVEGRAFF. The DNA for the CDR3 is TGTGCCAGCAGCCCCGTGGAGGGCCGAGCTTTCTTT. Filled out from reference TRBV7-9 and TRBJ1-1, the complete variable domain reads DTGVSQNPRHKITKRGQNVTFRCDPISEHNRLYWYRQTLGQGPEFLTYFQNEAQLEKSRLLSDRFSAERPKGSFSTLEIQRTEQGDSAMYLCASSPVEGRAFFGQGTRLTVV.